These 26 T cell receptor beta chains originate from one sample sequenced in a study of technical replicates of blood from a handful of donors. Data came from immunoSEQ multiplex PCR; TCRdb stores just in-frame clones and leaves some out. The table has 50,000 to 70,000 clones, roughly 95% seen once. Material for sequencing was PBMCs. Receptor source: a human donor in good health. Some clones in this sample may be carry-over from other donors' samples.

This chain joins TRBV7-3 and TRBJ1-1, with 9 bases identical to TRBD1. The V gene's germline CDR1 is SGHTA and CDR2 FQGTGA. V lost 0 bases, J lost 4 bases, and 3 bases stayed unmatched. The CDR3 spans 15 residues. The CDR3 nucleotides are TGTGCCAGCAGCTTAACGGACAGGGGCTTCACTGAAGCTTTCTTT. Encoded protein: CASSLTDRGFTEAFF.

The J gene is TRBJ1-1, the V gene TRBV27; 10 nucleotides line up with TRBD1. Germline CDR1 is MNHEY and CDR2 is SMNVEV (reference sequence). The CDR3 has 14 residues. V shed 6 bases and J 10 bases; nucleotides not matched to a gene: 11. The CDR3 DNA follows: TGTGCCAGCAGGAAATTCGGGACAGGGGACGGAGCTTTCTTT. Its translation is CASRKFGTGDGAFF.

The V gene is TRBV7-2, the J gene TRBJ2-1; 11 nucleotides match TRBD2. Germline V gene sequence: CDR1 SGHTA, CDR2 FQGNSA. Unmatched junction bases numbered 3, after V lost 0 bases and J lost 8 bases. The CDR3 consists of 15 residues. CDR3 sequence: CASSLAASGRYEQFF. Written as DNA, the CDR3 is TGTGCCAGCAGCTTAGCCGCTAGCGGGAGGTATGAGCAGTTCTTC.

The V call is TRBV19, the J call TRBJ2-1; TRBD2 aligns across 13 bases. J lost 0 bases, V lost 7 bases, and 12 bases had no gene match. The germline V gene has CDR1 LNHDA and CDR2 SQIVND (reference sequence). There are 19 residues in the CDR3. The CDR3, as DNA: TGTGCCAGTACCCCCCCACCGGGACTAGCGGGATACTCCTACAATGAGCAGTTCTTC. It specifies CASTPPPGLAGYSYNEQFF.

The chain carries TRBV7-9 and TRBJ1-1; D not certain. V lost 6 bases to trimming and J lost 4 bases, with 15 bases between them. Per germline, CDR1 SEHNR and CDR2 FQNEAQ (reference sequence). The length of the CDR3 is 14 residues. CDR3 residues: CASRLLGRVTEAFF. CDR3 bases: TGTGCCAGCAGACTCCTCGGGAGGGTCACTGAAGCTTTCTTT.

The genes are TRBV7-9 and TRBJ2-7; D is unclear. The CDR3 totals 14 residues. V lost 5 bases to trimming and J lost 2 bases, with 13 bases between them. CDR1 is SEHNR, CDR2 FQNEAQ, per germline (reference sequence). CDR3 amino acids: CASSPRLLTYEQYF. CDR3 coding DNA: TGTGCCAGCAGCCCGCGACTCCTTACCTACGAGCAGTACTTC.

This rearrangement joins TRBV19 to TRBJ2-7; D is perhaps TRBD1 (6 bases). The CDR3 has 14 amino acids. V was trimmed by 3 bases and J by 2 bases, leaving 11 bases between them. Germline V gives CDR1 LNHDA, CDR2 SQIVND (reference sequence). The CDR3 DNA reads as TGTGCCAGTAGTATCTCCGGACAGACCTACGAGCAGTACTTC. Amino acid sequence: CASSISGQTYEQYF.

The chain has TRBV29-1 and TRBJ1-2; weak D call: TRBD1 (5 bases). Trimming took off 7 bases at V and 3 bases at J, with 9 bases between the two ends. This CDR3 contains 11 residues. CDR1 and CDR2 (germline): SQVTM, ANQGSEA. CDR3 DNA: TGCAGCGGGTCGACAGACTATGGCTACACCTTC. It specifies CSGSTDYGYTF. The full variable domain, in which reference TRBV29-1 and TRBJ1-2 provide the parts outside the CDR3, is SAVISQKPSRDICQRGTSLTIQCQVDSQVTMMFWYRQQPGQSLTLIATANQGSEATYESGFVIDKFPISRPNLTFSTLTVSNMSPEDSSIYLCSGSTDYGYTFGSGTRLTVV.

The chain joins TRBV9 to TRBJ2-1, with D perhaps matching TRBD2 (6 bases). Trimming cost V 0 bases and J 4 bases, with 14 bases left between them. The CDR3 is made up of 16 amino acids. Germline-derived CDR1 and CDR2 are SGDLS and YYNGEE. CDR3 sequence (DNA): TGTGCCAGCAGCGTAGAGGCGGGACGATATTACAATGAGCAGTTCTTC. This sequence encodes CASSVEAGRYYNEQFF.

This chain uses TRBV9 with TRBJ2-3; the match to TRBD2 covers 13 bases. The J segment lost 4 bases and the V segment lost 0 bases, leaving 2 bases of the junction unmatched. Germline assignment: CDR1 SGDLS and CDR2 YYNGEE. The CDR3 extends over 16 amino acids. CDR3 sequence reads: CASSVGLAGGSDTQYF. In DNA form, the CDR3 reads TGTGCCAGCAGCGTAGGACTAGCGGGAGGATCAGATACGCAGTATTTT.

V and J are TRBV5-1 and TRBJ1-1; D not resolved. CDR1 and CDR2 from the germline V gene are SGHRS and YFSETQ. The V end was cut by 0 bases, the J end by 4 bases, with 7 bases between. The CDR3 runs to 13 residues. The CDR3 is CASSLVVGTEAFF. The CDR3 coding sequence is TGCGCCAGCAGCTTGGTAGTCGGCACTGAAGCTTTCTTT.

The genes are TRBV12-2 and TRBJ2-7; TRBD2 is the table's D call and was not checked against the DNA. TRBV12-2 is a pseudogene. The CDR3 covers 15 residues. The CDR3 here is CASRLGLGVSYEQYF. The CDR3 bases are TGTGCAAGTCGCTTAGGGTTAGGAGTTTCCTACGAGCAGTACTTC.

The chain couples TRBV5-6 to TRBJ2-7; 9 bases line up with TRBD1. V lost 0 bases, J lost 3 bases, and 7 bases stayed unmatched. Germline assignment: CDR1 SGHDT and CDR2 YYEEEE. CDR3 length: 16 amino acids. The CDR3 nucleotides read TGTGCCAGCAGCTTGGTTAGGGGGACAGGGTACTACGAGCAGTACTTC. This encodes CASSLVRGTGYYEQYF.

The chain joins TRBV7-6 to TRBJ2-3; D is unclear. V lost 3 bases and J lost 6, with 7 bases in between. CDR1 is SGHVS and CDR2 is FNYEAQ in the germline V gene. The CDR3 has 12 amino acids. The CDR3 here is CASSFPGDTQYF. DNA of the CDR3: TGTGCCAGCAGCTTCCCCGGGGATACGCAGTATTTT.

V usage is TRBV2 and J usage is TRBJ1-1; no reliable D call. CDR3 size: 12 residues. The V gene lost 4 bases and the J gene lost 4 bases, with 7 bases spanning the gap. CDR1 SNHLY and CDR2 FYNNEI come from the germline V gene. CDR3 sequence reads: CASSARATEAFF. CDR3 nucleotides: TGTGCCAGCAGTGCGAGGGCCACTGAAGCTTTCTTT.

The CDR3 bases are TGTGCCAGCAGCCCGGGACAGGCAACCTATGGCTACACCTTC. This encodes CASSPGQATYGYTF. The J gene is TRBJ1-2, the V gene TRBV7-2; 8 nucleotides agree with TRBD1. The CDR3 spans 14 residues. The V gene's germline CDR1 is SGHTA and CDR2 FQGNSA. Trimming cost V 5 bases and J 4 bases; bases outside gene matches: 6.

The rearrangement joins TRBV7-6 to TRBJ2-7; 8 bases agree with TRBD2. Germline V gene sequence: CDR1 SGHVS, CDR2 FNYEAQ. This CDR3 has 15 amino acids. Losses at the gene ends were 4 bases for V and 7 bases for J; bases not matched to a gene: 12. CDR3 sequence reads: CASSSRGLGPDEQYF. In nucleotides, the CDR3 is TGTGCCAGCAGCTCACGGGGACTAGGGCCGGATGAGCAGTACTTC.

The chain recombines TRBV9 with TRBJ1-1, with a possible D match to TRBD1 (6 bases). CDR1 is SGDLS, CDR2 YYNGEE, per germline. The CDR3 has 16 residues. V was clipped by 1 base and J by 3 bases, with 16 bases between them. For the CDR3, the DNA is TGTGCCAGCAGCGTACCTCATCGCGGGGGCGACACTGAAGCTTTCTTT. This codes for CASSVPHRGGDTEAFF.

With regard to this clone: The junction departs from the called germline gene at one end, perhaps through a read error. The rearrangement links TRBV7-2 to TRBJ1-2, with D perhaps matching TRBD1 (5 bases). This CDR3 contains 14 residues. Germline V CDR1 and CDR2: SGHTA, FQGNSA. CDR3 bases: TGTGCCAGCAGCTTCTGGCAGGGAATAGATGGCAACACCTTC. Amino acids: CASSFWQGIDGNTF.

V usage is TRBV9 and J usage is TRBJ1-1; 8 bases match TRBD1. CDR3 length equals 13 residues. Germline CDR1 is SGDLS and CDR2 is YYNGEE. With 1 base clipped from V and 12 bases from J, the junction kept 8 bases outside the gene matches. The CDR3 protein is CASSVTGQGPTFF. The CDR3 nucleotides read TGTGCCAGCAGCGTAACAGGACAGGGACCTACTTTCTTT.

DNA for the CDR3: TGTGCCTGGAGGGGTCGGGCTGAAGCTTTCTTT. It yields the protein CAWRGRAEAFF. The chain recombines TRBV30 with TRBJ1-1; no reliable D call. This CDR3 has 11 amino acids. Germline V gives CDR1 GTSNPN, CDR2 SVGIG (reference sequence). V was cut by 3 bases and J by 6 bases, with 8 bases left in between.

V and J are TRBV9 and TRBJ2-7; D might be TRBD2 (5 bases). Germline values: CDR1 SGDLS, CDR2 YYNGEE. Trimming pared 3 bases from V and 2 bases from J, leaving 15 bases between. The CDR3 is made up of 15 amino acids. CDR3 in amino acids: CASSARPGTAYEQYF. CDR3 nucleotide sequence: TGTGCCAGCAGCGCGAGACCGGGAACAGCCTACGAGCAGTACTTC.

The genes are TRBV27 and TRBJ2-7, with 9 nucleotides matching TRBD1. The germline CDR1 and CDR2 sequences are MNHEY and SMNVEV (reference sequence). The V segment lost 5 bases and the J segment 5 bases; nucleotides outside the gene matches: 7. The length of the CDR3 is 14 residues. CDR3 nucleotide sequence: TGTGCCAGCAGTCGACAGGGGGGAACTCACGAGCAGTACTTC. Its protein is CASSRQGGTHEQYF.

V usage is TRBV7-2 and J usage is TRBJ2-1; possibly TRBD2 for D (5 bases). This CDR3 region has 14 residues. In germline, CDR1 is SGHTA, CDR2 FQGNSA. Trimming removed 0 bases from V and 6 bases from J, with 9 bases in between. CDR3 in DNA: TGTGCCAGCAGCTTAGCCGGGGTCGCCAATGAGCAGTTCTTC. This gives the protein CASSLAGVANEQFF. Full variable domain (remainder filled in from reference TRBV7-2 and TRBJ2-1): GAGVSQSPSNKVTEKGKDVELRCDPISGHTALYWYRQSLGQGLEFLIYFQGNSAPDKSGLPSDRFSAERTGGSVSTLTIQRTQQEDSAVYLCASSLAGVANEQFFGPGTRLTVL.

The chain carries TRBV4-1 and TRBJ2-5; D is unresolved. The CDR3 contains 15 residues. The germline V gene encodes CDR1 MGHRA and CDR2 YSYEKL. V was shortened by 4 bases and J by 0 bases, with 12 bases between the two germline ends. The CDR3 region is CASSRSDGYQETQYF. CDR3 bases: TGCGCCAGCAGCCGATCCGACGGGTACCAAGAGACCCAGTACTTC.

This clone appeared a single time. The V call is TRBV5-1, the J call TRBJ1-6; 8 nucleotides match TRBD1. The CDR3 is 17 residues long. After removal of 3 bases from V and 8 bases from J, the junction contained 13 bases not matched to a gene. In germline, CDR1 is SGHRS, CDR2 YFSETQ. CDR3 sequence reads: CASSWELRTGLHSPLHF. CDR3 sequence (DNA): TGCGCCAGCAGCTGGGAACTCCGGACAGGGTTACATTCACCCCTCCACTTT.